Presented here are 2 T cell receptor beta chains from one specimen sequenced in a study of T cell repertoires in cytomegalovirus infection. From the reads, TCRdb called clonotypes with MiXCR, one entry per CDR3 protein. The table includes a few hundred thousand distinct CDR3 sequences, 35% to 50% detected once. These TCRs are of unknown antigen specificity. The material sequenced was cultured PBMCs, taken from culture after CMV antigen stimulation. These receptors were obtained from a human donor in good health (CMV status not recorded). Some clones in this sample may be carry-over from other donors' samples.

The chain employs TRBV6-1 and TRBJ2-1, with D possibly TRBD2 on 5 matching bases. Germline V gives CDR1 MNHNS, CDR2 SASEGT. The CDR3 has 14 amino acids. Deletions cut 6 bases from V and 6 bases from J, with 15 bases between. The CDR3 DNA sequence: TGTGCCAGCAGAGACTATGGGAGCGGCAATGAGCAGTTCTTC. This sequence encodes CASRDYGSGNEQFF.

This chain uses TRBV11-2 with TRBJ1-1; D gene unclear. This CDR3 comprises 14 residues. Between the trimmed V and J ends, which lost 1 base and 1 base, there was a span of 7 bases. Looked up from germline, CDR1 is SGHAT and CDR2 is FQNNGV. CDR3 DNA: TGTGCCAGCAGCTTAGTCGGTACGAACACTGAAGCTTTCTTT. Protein sequence: CASSLVGTNTEAFF.